The clone carrying this TCR beta chain was observed a few times. What it recognizes is unknown. Healthy bone marrow donors supplied every sample. Primers included in the PCR were 60 Vbeta and 13 Jbeta primers. Sequencing was performed with immunoSEQ multiplex PCR; in TCRdb, only in-frame clones are kept and a portion is missing. The sample gives roughly 120,000 clones, 75% of which show up once; less than 3.5% is in the top ten. The sample originates from a study of cytomegalovirus exposure and HLA in healthy donors. Study as a whole: Roughly 80% of 398 genotyped donors fell in the Caucasian-associated ancestry cluster.

Broader study findings: Beyond CMV serostatus, there was no information to go on about immune exposure. Based on reports, TCR beta sequences accurately predicted HLA-A and HLA-B alleles for most subjects.

Sequencing was carried out using PBMCs. The receptor was derived from a woman aged 35 to 49 in good health and CMV-seropositive.

In DNA, the CDR3 is TGTGCCAGCAGTGCCACAGAGAACTCCTACAATGAGCAGTTCTTC. It specifies CASSATENSYNEQFF. The chain carries TRBV2 and TRBJ2-1, with no clear D. The germline V gene has CDR1 SNHLY and CDR2 FYNNEI. With 4 bases removed from V and 0 bases from J, the gap between germline ends came to 10 bases. The CDR3 sequence is 15 residues long.